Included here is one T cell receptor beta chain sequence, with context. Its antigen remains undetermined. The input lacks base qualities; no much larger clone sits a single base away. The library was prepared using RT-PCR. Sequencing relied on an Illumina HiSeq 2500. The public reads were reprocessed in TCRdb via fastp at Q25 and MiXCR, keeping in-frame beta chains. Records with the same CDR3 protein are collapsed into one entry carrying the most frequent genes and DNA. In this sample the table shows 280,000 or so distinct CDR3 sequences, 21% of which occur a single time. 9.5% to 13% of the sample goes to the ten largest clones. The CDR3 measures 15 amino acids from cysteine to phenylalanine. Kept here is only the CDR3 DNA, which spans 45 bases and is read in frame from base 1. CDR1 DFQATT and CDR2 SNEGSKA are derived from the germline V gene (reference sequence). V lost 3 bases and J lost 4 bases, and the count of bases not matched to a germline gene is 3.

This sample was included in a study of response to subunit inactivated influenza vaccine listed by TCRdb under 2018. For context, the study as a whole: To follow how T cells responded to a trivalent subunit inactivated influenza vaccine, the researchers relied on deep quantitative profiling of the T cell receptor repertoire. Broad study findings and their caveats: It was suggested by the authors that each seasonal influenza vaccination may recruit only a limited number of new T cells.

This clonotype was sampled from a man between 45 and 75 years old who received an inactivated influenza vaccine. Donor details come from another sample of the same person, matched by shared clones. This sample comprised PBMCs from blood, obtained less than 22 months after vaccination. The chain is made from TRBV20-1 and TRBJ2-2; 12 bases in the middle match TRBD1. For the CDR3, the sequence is CSARGTGGGTGELFF. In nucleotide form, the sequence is TGCAGTGCTAGGGGGACAGGGGGCGGCACCGGGGAGCTGTTTTTT.